This T cell receptor (beta chain) is drawn from a study of spatial heterogeneity in lung cancer. Study-level background: Consistent detection of more beta-chain than alpha-chain sequences was observed.

Germline CDR1 reads DFQATT; CDR2 reads SNEGSKA (reference sequence). There are 14 residues in the CDR3. V shed 1 base and J shed 5 bases, with 13 bases lying between them. As for time point: blood at routine non-recurrence follow-up after resection. Extraction of whole RNA from tumor, nontumor lung or frozen PBMC preceded unsorted sequencing. Single TCR cDNA molecules each had their own unique molecular identifier. In TCRdb, the 5' RACE reads were re-called with MiXCR into one record per CDR3 protein. The repertoire holds about 36,000 distinct CDR3 sequences, with approximately 7.5% as singletons. The chain combines TRBV20-1 with TRBJ2-3, with a tentative D call TRBD2 (7 bases). Sequenced material: PBMCs, taken at follow-up. The receptor comes from a male donor with early-stage non-small cell lung cancer. CDR3 region: CSARGRGGLDTQYF. The CDR3 region has the DNA TGCAGTGCTAGAGGGAGGGGGGGTCTAGATACGCAGTATTTT.